This T cell receptor beta chain appears in the sequencing data of a study of blood T cell repertoires in COVID-19. Study-level background: PBMCs, B-cell-depleted T cells, or T cells were the source of the cDNA or gDNA that made up the material.

Participant-reported clinical history was the basis for cohort assignment. Each recovered donor of Cohort 3 presented with two negative PCRs, clearance, or symptom resolution. Original methodology: Reference gene primer amplification gave estimated nucleated cell counts. Assay: immunoSEQ multiplex PCR; the TCRdb copy retains only in-frame clones and omits some. The DNA gave D and trimming, while V, J and clone size come from that table. Here the sample spans a few hundred thousand clones, 88% being singletons. Source material: PBMCs or T cells enriched from blood (not recorded which). The clonotype was recovered from a woman between 50 and 59 years old who had recovered from COVID-19.

Here the CDR3 reads CASSSQAGTEAFF. CDR3 DNA sequence: TGTGCCAGCAGCTCTCAGGCGGGCACTGAAGCTTTCTTT. The gene calls are TRBV7-2 and TRBJ1-1; D gene ambiguous. V was clipped by 4 bases and J by 4 bases, with 10 bases between them. The germline V gene has CDR1 SGHTA and CDR2 FQGNSA. This CDR3 is 13 amino acids long. The full variable domain, rest sourced from reference TRBV7-2 and TRBJ1-1, is GAGVSQSPSNKVTEKGKDVELRCDPISGHTALYWYRQSLGQGLEFLIYFQGNSAPDKSGLPSDRFSAERTGGSVSTLTIQRTQQEDSAVYLCASSSQAGTEAFFGQGTRLTVV.